This T cell receptor (beta chain) is from a study of CD8+ T cells in alopecia areata. Notes on the study in general: In lesional scalp, particularly from alopecia totalis/universalis, clonality was higher than in normal scalp. While patients received tofacitinib, many expanded lesional clones remained present in scalp and blood.

Stated treatment: oral pan-JAK inhibitor, 5-10 mg twice daily. A remark on this clone: Its specificity is unknown.

This CDR3 region has 15 residues. Germline trimming cut 4 bases from V and 2 bases from J; bases unmatched to any gene: 7. Looked up from germline, CDR1 is SGHRS and CDR2 is YFSETQ. After isolation, RNA underwent reverse transcription to generate cDNA as the sequencing template. The table came from immunoSEQ multiplex PCR; TCRdb's copy has only in-frame clones and leaves some out. The sample lists under 200,000 clones, 65% occurring once. The chain has TRBV5-1 and TRBJ2-7, with 9 positions matching TRBD2. Sequences were derived from CD4+ T cells sorted from blood, sampled at week 4, from a patient treated with tofacitinib. This receptor was taken from a human donor with alopecia areata. This chain's CDR3 is CASSPMGLAAYEQYF. The CDR3 DNA reads TGCGCCAGCAGCCCTATGGGACTAGCAGCCTACGAGCAGTACTTC.